The 10 T cell receptor beta chains given below trace back to one sample, sequenced in a study of blood T cell repertoires in COVID-19. Assay used: immunoSEQ multiplex PCR; TCRdb lists only in-frame clones, some missing. Among about 90,000 clones, about 86% were seen once, and the ten largest hold 1.5% to 2%. The material sequenced was peripheral blood. These receptors came from a man at least 80 years old with acute or convalescent COVID-19.

V gene TRBV7-2 combines with J gene TRBJ2-5, with 10 bases matching TRBD2. V shed 5 bases and J 7 bases; nucleotides not matched to a gene: 10. The germline V gene has CDR1 SGHTA and CDR2 FQGNSA. The length of the CDR3 is 15 residues. CDR3 sequence reads: CASSILAGDRGTQYF. The DNA for the CDR3 is TGTGCCAGCAGCATCCTAGCGGGAGACCGAGGGACCCAGTACTTC.

The J gene is TRBJ1-2, the V gene TRBV3-1 (or the pseudogene TRBV3-2); TRBD1 aligns across 11 bases. The J segment lost 6 bases and the V segment lost 4 bases, leaving 4 bases of the junction unmatched. This CDR3 is 14 amino acids long. Germline V gene sequence: CDR1 LGHDT, CDR2 YNNKEL (reference sequence). CDR3 residues: CASSRTGGEDGYTF. Here the CDR3 DNA reads TGTGCCAGCAGCCGGACAGGGGGCGAGGATGGCTACACCTTC.

The V and J genes are TRBV28 and TRBJ2-5, with D perhaps TRBD1 (8 bases). CDR1 and CDR2 from the germline V gene are MDHEN and SYDVKM. The V and J ends lost 5 bases and 3 bases respectively, with 19 bases between them. The length of the CDR3 is 16 residues. CDR3 amino acids: CASSPPQGAGEETQYF. CDR3 coding DNA: TGTGCCAGCAGTCCCCCCCAGGGGGCGGGGGAAGAGACCCAGTACTTC.

The V call is TRBV7-9, the J call TRBJ2-7; D ambiguous. Germline-derived CDR1 and CDR2 are SEHNR and FQNEAQ (reference sequence). The CDR3 totals 14 residues. Trimming cost V 0 bases and J 2 bases, with 8 bases left between them. DNA of the CDR3: TGTGCCAGCAGCTTAGCTACTGAACCCTACGAGCAGTACTTC. It yields the protein CASSLATEPYEQYF.

The chain employs TRBV7-2 and TRBJ2-1, with TRBD2 identical over 11 bases. Germline V CDR1 and CDR2: SGHTA, FQGNSA. The ends lost 6 bases at V and 4 bases at J; junction bases unmatched: 5. This CDR3 contains 15 residues. The chain's CDR3 is CASRKLAGEYNEQFF. For the CDR3, the DNA is TGTGCCAGCAGAAAACTAGCGGGGGAATACAATGAGCAGTTCTTC.

V gene TRBV3-1 (or the pseudogene TRBV3-2) combines with J gene TRBJ2-2, with D perhaps matching TRBD2 (5 bases). V lost 4 bases and J lost 8, with 11 bases in between. Germline V gene data show CDR1 as LGHDT and CDR2 as YNNKEL (reference sequence). This CDR3 comprises 13 residues. The CDR3 nucleotides read TGTGCCAGCAGCCTGGGGAGCGGAGGGGAGCTGTTTTTT. It translates to CASSLGSGGELFF.

The V and J genes are TRBV7-2 and TRBJ2-1, with 9 bases fitting TRBD2. CDR3 length: 15 amino acids. V shed 2 bases, J shed 3 bases, and the junction held 2 bases outside the gene matches. CDR1 is SGHTA, CDR2 FQGNSA, per germline. The CDR3 here is CASSLTSGHYNEQFF. The CDR3 region has the DNA TGTGCCAGCAGCTTAACTAGCGGGCACTACAATGAGCAGTTCTTC.

This clone came up once. V and J are TRBV6-1 and TRBJ1-4; 8 bases fit TRBD1. CDR1 is MNHNS and CDR2 is SASEGT in the germline V gene. V dropped 7 bases and J dropped 7; count of bases not matched to a gene: 8. The CDR3 length is 14 residues. CDR3 amino acids: CASNPRGPVEKLFF. The CDR3, as DNA: TGTGCCAGCAACCCCAGGGGGCCGGTTGAAAAACTGTTTTTT.

The chain employs TRBV10-3 and TRBJ1-2; weak D call: TRBD1 (6 bases). Germline V gene data show CDR1 as ENHRY and CDR2 as SYGVKD. This CDR3 is 13 amino acids long. V was clipped by 3 bases and J by 9 bases, with 14 bases between them. The DNA of the CDR3 is TGTGCCATCAGTGATGACAGGCAGGGGAGCTACACCTTC. Translation: CAISDDRQGSYTF.

The chain has TRBV7-8 and TRBJ2-1; 9 positions agree with TRBD1. In germline, CDR1 is SGHVS, CDR2 FQNEAQ. The junction had 17 bases not matched to a gene; V was cut back by 5 bases and J by 12 bases. The CDR3 extends over 16 amino acids. CDR3 in amino acids: CASSALTGGEAPGQFF. CDR3 bases: TGTGCCAGCAGCGCGTTAACAGGGGGCGAAGCGCCTGGGCAGTTCTTC. Based on the CDR3 plus reference TRBV7-8 and TRBJ2-1, the full variable domain is GAGVSQSPRYKVAKRGQDVALRCDPISGHVSLFWYQQALGQGPEFLTYFQNEAQLDKSGLPSDRFFAERPEGSVSTLKIQRTQQEDSAVYLCASSALTGGEAPGQFFGPGTRLTVL.